These 18 T cell receptor beta chains were all obtained from the same sample, sequenced in a study of graft-versus-host responses after intestinal transplantation. Libraries were prepared by immunoSEQ multiplex PCR; TCRdb keeps only in-frame clonotypes and omits some of them. The sample has about 35,000 clones, over 90% seen once. Antigens for these TCRs are unknown. The starting material was unstimulated CD8+ T cells sorted from spleen or lymph node cells, obtained before transplant. The receptors come from a human donor who was the organ donor for an intestinal transplant.

This sequence joins TRBV7-2 and TRBJ2-2; D is ambiguous. The germline V and J ends were trimmed by 5 bases and 2 bases, with 3 bases remaining between them. This CDR3 spans 12 amino acids. The germline V gene has CDR1 SGHTA and CDR2 FQGNSA. The DNA for the CDR3 is TGTGCCAGCAGCCTAAACACCGGGGAGCTGTTTTTT. It specifies CASSLNTGELFF.

The chain carries TRBV15 and TRBJ2-1; D is possibly TRBD2 (6 bases). V lost 0 bases, J lost 0 bases, and 15 bases lay in between. Germline loops: CDR1 LNHNV, CDR2 YYDKDF (reference sequence). This CDR3 comprises 18 residues. CDR3 sequence: CATSRDPFRDSSYNEQFF. CDR3 DNA: TGTGCCACCAGCAGAGACCCGTTCCGGGACTCCTCCTACAATGAGCAGTTCTTC.

The chain uses TRBV5-4 and TRBJ2-1; D ambiguous. The CDR3 is 12 residues long. V lost 7 bases and J lost 4, with 9 bases in between. CDR1 is SGHNT and CDR2 is YYREEE in the germline V gene (reference sequence). As DNA, the CDR3 is TGTGCCAGCGGTGGAGAATACAATGAGCAGTTCTTC. Translated, it gives CASGGEYNEQFF.

J is TRBJ2-7 and V is TRBV27, with TRBD1 identical over 8 bases. Germline V lookup: CDR1 MNHEY, CDR2 SMNVEV (reference sequence). Trimming cost V 4 bases and J 3 bases; bases outside gene matches: 2. The CDR3 extends over 13 amino acids. CDR3 residues: CASSSGTGYEQYF. For the CDR3, the DNA is TGTGCCAGCAGTTCAGGGACAGGCTACGAGCAGTACTTC.

The V and J genes are TRBV7-9 and TRBJ2-7, with 7 bases fitting TRBD2. This CDR3 has 12 amino acids. V lost 5 bases, J lost 4 bases, and 2 bases stayed unmatched. Germline V gene sequence: CDR1 SEHNR, CDR2 FQNEAQ (reference sequence). The CDR3 is CASSPAGYEQYF. The CDR3 DNA follows: TGTGCCAGCAGCCCAGCGGGGTACGAGCAGTACTTC. Drawing the rest from reference TRBV7-9 and TRBJ2-7, the complete variable domain is DTGVSQNPRHKITKRGQNVTFRCDPISEHNRLYWYRQTLGQGPEFLTYFQNEAQLEKSRLLSDRFSAERPKGSFSTLEIQRTEQGDSAMYLCASSPAGYEQYFGPGTRLTVT.

The J gene is TRBJ1-3, the V gene TRBV18; 8 bases agree with TRBD1. CDR1 is KGHSH and CDR2 is LQKENI in the germline V gene. Unmatched junction bases numbered 15, after V lost 3 bases and J lost 8 bases. The CDR3 loop spans 17 amino acids. CDR3 protein: CASSPFGQGEVRDTIYF. In nucleotides, the CDR3 is TGTGCCAGCTCACCCTTCGGACAGGGCGAAGTAAGGGACACCATATATTTT.

This chain uses TRBV28 with TRBJ1-3, with D perhaps matching TRBD1 (6 bases). CDR3 size: 15 residues. Trimming pared 1 base from V and 2 bases from J, leaving 9 bases between. The germline V gene encodes CDR1 MDHEN and CDR2 SYDVKM. CDR3 nucleotides: TGTGCCAGCAGTTTATCGTCAGGGGCTGGAAACACCATATATTTT. It codes for CASSLSSGAGNTIYF. The full variable domain, rest sourced from reference TRBV28 and TRBJ1-3, is DVKVTQSSRYLVKRTGEKVFLECVQDMDHENMFWYRQDPGLGLRLIYFSYDVKMKEKGDIPEGYSVSREKKERFSLILESASTNQTSMYLCASSLSSGAGNTIYFGEGSWLTVV.

This clone was seen a handful of times. CDR3 loop: CASSVKDRANTGELFF. The CDR3 DNA reads as TGTGCCAGCAGCGTAAAGGACAGGGCGAACACCGGGGAGCTGTTTTTT. The gene calls are TRBV27 and TRBJ2-2; 8 bases map to TRBD1. This CDR3 comprises 16 residues. The V gene's germline CDR1 is MNHEY and CDR2 SMNVEV (reference sequence). Trimming at V came to 6 bases and at J to 0 bases, leaving 6 bases not matched to a gene.

The genes are TRBV28 and TRBJ1-4, with 7 bases lining up with TRBD1. Trimming at V came to 2 bases and at J to 8 bases, leaving 17 bases not matched to a gene. Germline V gene lookup returns CDR1 MDHEN and CDR2 SYDVKM. This CDR3 is built from 18 residues. The CDR3 bases are TGTGCCAGCAGTTTACCCGGCAGGGACAGCTCTGGGGACGAAAAACTGTTTTTT. Translated: CASSLPGRDSSGDEKLFF. The whole variable domain, filled in from reference TRBV28 and TRBJ1-4, reads DVKVTQSSRYLVKRTGEKVFLECVQDMDHENMFWYRQDPGLGLRLIYFSYDVKMKEKGDIPEGYSVSREKKERFSLILESASTNQTSMYLCASSLPGRDSSGDEKLFFGSGTQLSVL.

V is TRBV27 and J is TRBJ2-1; D not resolved. Germline V gene data show CDR1 as MNHEY and CDR2 as SMNVEV (reference sequence). V was trimmed by 0 bases and J by 3 bases, leaving 6 bases between them. CDR3 size: 14 residues. CDR3 loop: CASSLSFNYNEQFF. CDR3 bases: TGTGCCAGCAGTTTATCCTTTAACTACAATGAGCAGTTCTTC.

The chain uses TRBV6-1 and TRBJ1-5, with D possibly being TRBD1 (6 bases). The ends were cut back, 6 bases at V and 5 bases at J, with 11 bases in the middle. CDR1 MNHNS and CDR2 SASEGT come from the germline V gene. This CDR3 comprises 13 residues. The CDR3 DNA is TGTGCCAGCAGGGACAGACTCTATCAGCCCCAGCATTTT. Its protein is CASRDRLYQPQHF.

The chain is built from TRBV28 and TRBJ1-1; D is possibly TRBD1 (5 bases). Trimming removed 2 bases at V and 0 bases at J, with 13 bases between. The CDR3 is made up of 16 amino acids. Germline CDR1 and CDR2: MDHEN and SYDVKM. CDR3 sequence: CASSLGLGRMNTEAFF. CDR3 nucleotide sequence: TGTGCCAGCAGTTTAGGTTTGGGACGCATGAACACTGAAGCTTTCTTT.

Notes on this clone: A far larger clone lies a single base away; this is likely a read error. The same CDR3 can be traced to other DNA sequences in this sample. The CDR3 sequence: CASSQDVAYEQYF. CDR3 in DNA: TGTGCCAGCAGCCAAGATGTGGCATACGAGCAGTACTTC. This chain connects TRBV7-2 to TRBJ2-7, with D unclear. Per the germline V gene, CDR1 is SGHTA and CDR2 is FQGNSA. Trimming removed 5 bases at V and 4 bases at J, with 12 bases between. The CDR3 is made up of 13 amino acids.

This clone was counted a single time. This chain connects TRBV6-6 to TRBJ2-7; D is unresolved. Germline V gene data show CDR1 as MNHNY and CDR2 as SVGAGI (reference sequence). CDR3 length equals 14 residues. V was clipped by 1 base and J by 2 bases, with 9 bases between them. The CDR3 DNA follows: TGTGCCAGCAGTTACTGGGCAGAAACCTACGAGCAGTACTTC. It encodes CASSYWAETYEQYF.

The rearrangement links TRBV6-1 to TRBJ2-3; 11 bases line up with TRBD2. The V gene end was trimmed by 2 bases and the J gene end by 8 bases; junction bases not matched to a gene: 6. Germline CDR1 reads MNHNS; CDR2 reads SASEGT. This CDR3 contains 15 residues. The CDR3 is CASSEFTSGRGTQYF. As DNA, the CDR3 is TGTGCCAGCAGTGAATTCACTAGCGGGAGAGGTACGCAGTATTTT.

This chain joins TRBV6-5 and TRBJ2-1, with D possibly TRBD1 on 5 matching bases. This CDR3 has 15 amino acids. Germline assignment: CDR1 MNHEY and CDR2 SVGAGI. V was pared by 10 bases and J by 0 bases, with 16 bases between. This CDR3 is CATLKGLSSYNEQFF. The CDR3 nucleotides are TGTGCCACCCTGAAGGGGTTAAGCTCCTACAATGAGCAGTTCTTC.

The rearrangement uses TRBV11-1 and TRBJ2-3; 8 bases fit TRBD2. CDR3 length: 16 residues. Looked up from germline, CDR1 is SGHAT and CDR2 is FQDESV (reference sequence). V was clipped by 2 bases and J by 4 bases; unmatched bases: 8. CDR3 DNA sequence: TGTGCCAGCAGCTTATTGAGCGGGAGACGTTCAGATACGCAGTATTTT. Amino acids: CASSLLSGRRSDTQYF.

The chain is built from TRBV27 and TRBJ2-7, with 8 bases aligning to TRBD1. The CDR3 is made up of 19 amino acids. With 4 bases clipped from V and 0 bases from J, the junction kept 17 bases outside the gene matches. From germline, CDR1 is MNHEY and CDR2 SMNVEV (reference sequence). CDR3 protein: CASSSIRTGWLLPSYEQYF. In nucleotides, the CDR3 is TGTGCCAGCAGTTCGATTAGGACAGGGTGGTTACTACCCTCCTACGAGCAGTACTTC.